The rows below give T cell receptor beta chains drawn from one sample of a study of human T cells and chemical hapten exposure. TCRdb analysed the RACE reads with MiXCR anew, one entry per CDR3 protein. Among some 88,000 distinct CDR3 sequences listed, about 11% were seen once. Sequences were derived from whole blood, sampled in connection with sensitization to the hapten diphenylcyclopropenone (DPC). The receptors stem from a man aged 35 to 55 with alopecia areata. Some clones in this sample may be carry-over from other donors' samples. CDR3s include the opening cysteine and the closing phenylalanine or tryptophan. D genes are given only for firm matches. Not all rows give a size; the values are once, few, many and, for expanded clones, a class.

j_call	clone_size	d_call	v_call	cdr3_aa	cdr3_nt
TRBJ2-5	-	-	TRBV14	CASSQGMAQYF	TGTGCCAGCAGCCAAGGAATGGCCCAGTACTTC
TRBJ2-4	many	TRBD2	TRBV11-2	CASSFPVGGSKNIQYF	TGTGCCAGCAGCTTCCCAGTGGGGGGGTCCAAAAACATTCAGTACTTC
TRBJ2-7	-	-	TRBV29-1	CSITSGRTIYEQYF	TGCAGCATCACATCGGGCAGGACTATCTACGAGCAGTACTTC
TRBJ2-6	-	TRBD1	TRBV27	CASRSGTGLSGANVLTF	TGTGCCAGCAGGTCCGGGACAGGGCTTTCTGGGGCCAACGTCCTGACTTTC
TRBJ2-5	few	-	TRBV7-2	CASSLGLAMETQYF	TGTGCCAGCAGCTTAGGGCTAGCGATGGAGACCCAGTACTTC
TRBJ2-5	-	-	TRBV6-5	CASSYRYQETQYF	TGTGCCAGCAGTTACCGGTACCAAGAGACCCAGTACTTC
TRBJ2-1	many	TRBD2	TRBV7-2	CASSQYPSGWSSYNEQFF	TGTGCCAGCAGCCAATATCCTAGCGGGTGGAGCTCCTACAATGAGCAGTTCTTC
TRBJ1-4	few	-	TRBV4-1	CASSPILATANEKLFF	TGCGCCAGCAGCCCCATATTGGCCACGGCTAATGAAAAACTGTTTTTT
TRBJ2-1	few	-	TRBV12-3/TRBV12-4	CASSLAKLPRSEQFF	TGTGCCAGCAGTTTAGCCAAACTCCCTAGGAGTGAGCAGTTCTTC
TRBJ1-4	few	-	TRBV20-1	CSARDEGRYNEKLFF	TGCAGTGCTAGAGATGAAGGACGGTATAATGAAAAACTGTTTTTT
TRBJ2-1	few	-	TRBV24-1	CATSDLGGGSYNEQFF	TGTGCCACCAGTGATTTAGGGGGTGGATCCTACAATGAGCAGTTCTTC
TRBJ1-1	few	-	TRBV28	CASSLWTQAFF	TGTGCCAGCAGTCTCTGGACCCAGGCTTTCTTT
TRBJ1-6	few	-	TRBV27	CASSVQSSYNSPLHF	TGTGCCAGCAGTGTACAGAGCTCCTATAATTCACCCCTCCACTTT
TRBJ2-1	-	TRBD2	TRBV20-1	CSVLTSGIVKEIHEQFF	TGCAGTGTTCTGACTAGCGGGATTGTTAAGGAGATACATGAGCAGTTCTTC
TRBJ2-3	-	-	TRBV7-3	CASSLGQGRADTQYF	TGTGCCAGCAGCTTAGGCCAGGGTAGAGCAGATACGCAGTATTTT
TRBJ2-3	few	-	TRBV20-1	CSATGLSTDTQYF	TGCAGTGCTACCGGACTCTCCACAGATACGCAGTATTTT
TRBJ1-5	few	TRBD1	TRBV19	CASTGGTVSNQPQHF	TGTGCCAGTACCGGCGGGACAGTAAGCAATCAGCCCCAGCATTTT
TRBJ2-3	-	-	TRBV12-3/TRBV12-4	CASTPQGSGATDTQYF	TGTGCCAGCACCCCCCAGGGGAGCGGCGCCACAGATACGCAGTATTTT
TRBJ2-2	-	-	TRBV24-1	CATSDWGGPSTGELFF	TGTGCCACCAGTGATTGGGGGGGGCCAAGCACCGGGGAGCTGTTTTTT
TRBJ2-3	few	-	TRBV2	CASSVRSSYTDTQYF	TGTGCCAGCAGTGTTAGGTCCTCCTACACAGATACGCAGTATTTT
TRBJ2-1	few	-	TRBV4-3	CASSQGYGDEQFF	TGCGCCAGCAGCCAGGGGTACGGAGATGAGCAGTTCTTC
TRBJ2-1	-	TRBD2	TRBV20-1	CSASPRTSGINEQFF	TGCAGTGCTAGTCCTCGGACTAGCGGGATCAATGAGCAGTTCTTC
TRBJ2-3	few	-	TRBV20-1	CSAREASTDTQYF	TGCAGTGCTAGAGAGGCGAGCACAGATACGCAGTATTTT
TRBJ2-3	-	-	TRBV6-2/TRBV6-3	CASSYLLTDTQYF	TGTGCCAGCAGTTACCTGCTCACAGATACGCAGTATTTT
TRBJ2-3	-	-	TRBV5-4	CASTHPGVSSTDTQYF	TGTGCCAGCACCCACCCTGGGGTTTCTAGCACAGATACGCAGTATTTT
TRBJ1-2	few	-	TRBV6-2/TRBV6-3	CASSQGAGHGYTF	TGTGCCAGCAGCCAAGGGGCTGGGCATGGCTACACCTTC
TRBJ1-1	few	TRBD1	TRBV6-1	CASITDRGGTEAFF	TGTGCCAGCATTACGGACAGGGGAGGTACTGAAGCTTTCTTT
TRBJ2-3	-	TRBD2	TRBV7-9	CASSPGLAGITDTQYF	TGTGCCAGCAGCCCGGGACTAGCGGGTATAACAGATACGCAGTATTTT
TRBJ1-3	few	-	TRBV12-3/TRBV12-4	CASSFSGGSGNTIYF	TGTGCCAGCAGTTTCTCCGGAGGGTCTGGAAACACCATATATTTT
TRBJ2-2	few	TRBD1	TRBV7-3	CASSFTGDTVTGELFF	TGTGCCAGCAGCTTTACAGGGGACACGGTTACCGGGGAGCTGTTTTTT
TRBJ2-1	many	-	TRBV29-1	CSVDSSGLYNEQFF	TGCAGCGTTGATAGTAGCGGACTCTACAATGAGCAGTTCTTC
TRBJ2-3	few	TRBD2	TRBV5-5	CASSSSGGTDTQYF	TGTGCCAGCAGCTCCAGCGGGGGCACAGATACGCAGTATTTT
TRBJ1-2	many	-	TRBV29-1	CSVETSQGSYGYTF	TGCAGCGTTGAAACGAGTCAGGGGAGCTATGGCTACACCTTC
TRBJ1-2	many	TRBD1	TRBV24-1	CATSESQGAYGYTF	TGTGCCACCAGTGAATCACAGGGGGCGTATGGCTACACCTTC
TRBJ1-2	few	-	TRBV6-5	CASSYDYRTTYGYTF	TGTGCCAGCAGTTACGATTACAGGACCACCTATGGCTACACCTTC
TRBJ2-3	few	TRBD2	TRBV10-3	CAISPAGGSTDTQYF	TGTGCCATCAGCCCAGCGGGAGGCAGCACAGATACGCAGTATTTT
TRBJ2-7	once	-	TRBV7-9	CASSLEAGSRYEQYF	TGTGCCAGCAGCTTAGAGGCGGGATCCCGCTACGAGCAGTACTTC
TRBJ2-7	many	TRBD1	TRBV4-3	CASSQNRDRGFNEQYF	TGCGCCAGCAGCCAGAACCGGGACAGGGGTTTCAACGAGCAGTACTTC
TRBJ2-4	few	-	TRBV20-1	CSATRWDAKNIQYF	TGCAGTGCTACGAGGTGGGACGCCAAAAACATTCAGTACTTC
TRBJ2-1	-	-	TRBV7-9	CASTFVSNPYNEQFF	TGTGCCAGCACCTTCGTATCGAATCCATACAATGAGCAGTTCTTC
TRBJ1-1	-	-	TRBV18	CASSPPFTTEAFF	TGTGCCAGCTCACCACCTTTTACCACTGAAGCTTTCTTT
TRBJ2-1	few	TRBD2	TRBV13	CASSAGTSGVYNEQFF	TGTGCCAGCAGCGCCGGGACTAGCGGGGTTTACAATGAGCAGTTCTTC
TRBJ2-7	-	TRBD2	TRBV9	CASSVDGGRASEQYF	TGTGCCAGCAGCGTAGATGGCGGGAGGGCAAGTGAGCAGTACTTC
TRBJ2-5	-	-	TRBV14	CASSHARGATKGTQYF	TGTGCCAGCAGCCATGCCCGGGGAGCGACTAAGGGGACCCAGTACTTC
TRBJ2-7	-	-	TRBV25-1	CASSEDWREQYF	TGTGCCAGCAGTGAGGACTGGCGCGAGCAGTACTTC
TRBJ2-7	-	TRBD1	TRBV5-1	CASSPDRDEQYF	TGCGCCAGCAGCCCGGACAGGGACGAGCAGTACTTC
TRBJ2-2	-	TRBD2	TRBV29-1	CSVESAGSGELFF	TGCAGCGTTGAGTCAGCGGGAAGCGGGGAGCTGTTTTTT
TRBJ1-2	few	-	TRBV11-2	CASSSVPRGRGYGYTF	TGTGCCAGCAGCTCCGTCCCGCGCGGAAGGGGCTATGGCTACACCTTC
TRBJ2-7	few	-	TRBV3-1	CASSLWGVEQYF	TGTGCCAGCAGCCTATGGGGGGTCGAGCAGTACTTC
TRBJ2-1	-	TRBD2	TRBV12-3/TRBV12-4	CASSLGAGGNEQFF	TGTGCCAGCAGTTTAGGGGCGGGAGGCAATGAGCAGTTCTTC
TRBJ2-3	few	-	TRBV7-9	CASSFLPDTQYF	TGTGCCAGCAGCTTTCTTCCGGATACGCAGTATTTT